Detailed here is one TCR beta chain. The data originate from a study of early T cells in non-severe SARS-CoV-2 infection. Across the whole study: Sequenced bulk RNA came from whole blood that was unsorted, and chains were unpaired.

TCRdb re-derived calls from the 5' RACE reads in MiXCR, one entry per CDR3 protein. The table records about 56,000 distinct CDR3 sequences, more than 9% of them present only once. The CDR3 runs 14 residues. CDR1 and CDR2 (germline): SQVTM, ANQGSEA. The ends lost 7 bases at V and 5 bases at J; junction bases unmatched: 10. The chain is built from TRBV29-1 and TRBJ2-5, with 10 nucleotides matching TRBD1. The receptor comes from an adult who was a healthcare worker with PCR-confirmed SARS-CoV-2 infection or an uninfected control (not recorded which). Material: whole blood. The CDR3 here is CSGYPGTGEETQYF. The CDR3 nucleotides are TGCAGCGGGTACCCCGGGACAGGGGAGGAGACCCAGTACTTC.